Below, 24 T cell receptor beta chains from the same sample are listed, as sequenced in a study of cytomegalovirus exposure and HLA in healthy donors. In the PCR, 60 Vbeta and 13 Jbeta primers were used. TCRdb's table, derived via immunoSEQ multiplex PCR, lists solely in-frame clones and lacks some. The sample has 25,000 to 40,000 clones; around 40% are singletons. The sample taken for sequencing was PBMCs. The receptor source for this set is a woman between 45 and 60 years old in good health and CMV-seronegative.

This clone was seen only a few times. The J gene is TRBJ2-7, the V gene TRBV7-6, with D perhaps matching TRBD1 (6 bases). CDR1 is SGHVS and CDR2 is FNYEAQ in the germline V gene. Trimming cost V 1 base and J 1 base, with 11 bases left between them. The CDR3 spans 15 residues. The CDR3 region is CASSLEETGSYEQYF. The CDR3 DNA reads TGTGCCAGCAGCTTAGAAGAGACAGGTTCCTACGAGCAGTACTTC.

The table lists this clone with a few counts. The V gene is TRBV5-4, the J gene TRBJ2-7, with D perhaps TRBD2 (6 bases). From germline, CDR1 is SGHNT and CDR2 YYREEE (reference sequence). V was cut by 0 bases and J by 3 bases, with 13 bases left in between. This CDR3 has 15 amino acids. The CDR3 DNA reads TGTGCCAGCAGCTTGGGGCTAGCGACCCGCTACGAGCAGTACTTC. Encoded protein: CASSLGLATRYEQYF.

The sample holds a few counts of this clone. This chain links TRBV7-6 with TRBJ2-7; TRBD1 matches at 7 bases. Trimming removed 5 bases from V and 3 bases from J; junction bases left unmatched: 7. CDR3 length: 14 residues. CDR1 SGHVS and CDR2 FNYEAQ come from the germline V gene. The CDR3 coding sequence is TGTGCCAGCAGCGGACCCGGGACAGTCTACGAGCAGTACTTC. Translated: CASSGPGTVYEQYF.

In its sample, this clone was seen a few times. The V and J genes are TRBV5-1 and TRBJ1-5; 8 bases fit TRBD1. Germline V gene lookup returns CDR1 SGHRS and CDR2 YFSETQ. The V and J ends lost 5 bases and 8 bases, in that order; junction bases with no gene match: 12. The CDR3 is 15 residues long. CDR3 nucleotides: TGCGCCAGCAGTCAGACAGGGGTTGAAAGAGAGCCCCAGCATTTT. Protein product: CASSQTGVEREPQHF.

The chain combines TRBV5-5 with TRBJ2-5; perhaps TRBD1 as D (5 bases). CDR1 and CDR2 from the germline V gene are SGHKS and YYEKEE (reference sequence). With 4 bases removed from V and 5 bases from J, the gap between germline ends came to 12 bases. CDR3 length: 13 amino acids. CDR3 amino acids: CASSPGLVETQYF. DNA for the CDR3: TGTGCCAGCAGCCCAGGGCTAGTTGAGACCCAGTACTTC.

The rearrangement links TRBV7-9 to TRBJ2-7; 11 bases are a match to TRBD1. Germline assignment: CDR1 SEHNR and CDR2 FQNEAQ (reference sequence). The CDR3 is 17 amino acids. The trim removed 5 bases at V and 2 bases at J, leaving 11 bases unmatched. The CDR3 sequence: CASSDTPGTGGPYEQYF. CDR3 DNA sequence: TGTGCCAGCAGCGACACGCCCGGGACAGGGGGACCCTACGAGCAGTACTTC.

The chain couples TRBV19 to TRBJ2-3; D is possibly TRBD2 (6 bases). The CDR3 contains 14 residues. CDR1 and CDR2 (germline): LNHDA, SQIVND (reference sequence). V was trimmed by 7 bases and J by 3 bases, leaving 14 bases between them. CDR3 protein: CASTLGRGTDTQYF. The CDR3 DNA reads TGTGCCAGTACCCTGGGGCGGGGTACAGATACGCAGTATTTT.

This clone was detected once. This rearrangement joins TRBV19 to TRBJ2-6, with D possibly TRBD1 on 6 matching bases. V lost 1 base and J 0 bases, leaving 19 bases between the germline ends. The CDR3 is 20 amino acids. Germline V gives CDR1 LNHDA, CDR2 SQIVND (reference sequence). The CDR3 loop is CASSIGDRLASSSGANVLTF. As DNA, the CDR3 is TGTGCCAGTAGTATAGGCGACAGGTTAGCATCTAGCTCTGGGGCCAACGTCCTGACTTTC.

This clone has only a few counts. J is TRBJ2-7 and V is TRBV4-1; D ambiguous. Germline loops: CDR1 MGHRA, CDR2 YSYEKL. Trimming left V 1 base short and J 1 base short, with 5 bases between. The CDR3 extends over 13 amino acids. CDR3 bases: TGCGCCAGCAGCCAAGTATCTTCCTACGAGCAGTACTTC. It yields the protein CASSQVSSYEQYF.

This clone has a handful of counts. The CDR3 region has the DNA TGTGCCAGCAGTTTAGGACTTTTAAGGGAGCAGTACTTC. Protein product: CASSLGLLREQYF. The rearrangement joins TRBV27 to TRBJ2-7; TRBD2 is a possible D gene (5 bases). This CDR3 spans 13 amino acids. V dropped 2 bases and J dropped 7 bases, with 12 bases sitting between them. Germline loops: CDR1 MNHEY, CDR2 SMNVEV (reference sequence).

The chain links TRBV19 to TRBJ2-3; no reliable D call. The V and J ends lost 1 base and 6 bases respectively, with 2 bases between them. Germline V gives CDR1 LNHDA, CDR2 SQIVND (reference sequence). The CDR3 extends over 11 amino acids. CDR3 protein: CASSIADTQYF. In DNA form, the CDR3 reads TGTGCCAGTAGTATAGCTGATACGCAGTATTTT.

This chain links TRBV9 with TRBJ2-1, with TRBD2 identical over 13 bases. The CDR3 covers 16 residues. J gave up 8 bases and V 4 bases, and 9 bases lay outside the gene matches. Germline V gives CDR1 SGDLS, CDR2 YYNGEE. CDR3 sequence: CASSPLGLAGDDEQFF. In DNA form, the CDR3 reads TGTGCCAGCAGCCCCCTCGGACTAGCGGGGGATGATGAGCAGTTCTTC.

The CDR3 sequence is CSVEGWALGDTDTQYF. The CDR3 DNA reads TGCAGCGTTGAAGGATGGGCCCTAGGGGACACAGATACGCAGTATTTT. The chain carries TRBV29-1 and TRBJ2-3, with D maybe TRBD1 (5 bases). V was cut by 1 base and J by 2 bases, with 16 bases left in between. The CDR3 sequence is 16 residues long. Germline CDR1 is SQVTM and CDR2 is ANQGSEA.

V gene TRBV4-1 combines with J gene TRBJ2-3; 14 bases are shared with TRBD2. The trim removed 1 base at V and 3 bases at J, leaving 6 bases unmatched. The CDR3 extends over 18 amino acids. Germline V lookup: CDR1 MGHRA, CDR2 YSYEKL. The CDR3 coding sequence is TGCGCCAGCAGCCAAGCCCAACGACTAGCGGGGGGGACAGATACGCAGTATTTT. This gives the protein CASSQAQRLAGGTDTQYF.

This clone has just a few counts. The V call is TRBV5-5, the J call TRBJ1-1; 8 nucleotides agree with TRBD1. V was clipped by 4 bases and J by 2 bases; unmatched bases: 10. CDR1 is SGHKS, CDR2 YYEKEE, per germline (reference sequence). This CDR3 has 16 amino acids. The CDR3 region has the DNA TGTGCCAGCAGCCTACAGGGGGGAAATGTAAACACTGAAGCTTTCTTT. This translates into CASSLQGGNVNTEAFF.

The J gene is TRBJ2-7, the V gene TRBV5-1; TRBD2 matches at 13 bases. V lost 3 bases and J lost 1; bases outside the gene matches: 4. CDR3 size: 16 residues. CDR1 is SGHRS, CDR2 YFSETQ, per germline. The CDR3 loop reads CASSSTSGGASYEQYF. The CDR3 bases are TGCGCCAGCAGCTCTACTAGCGGGGGGGCATCCTACGAGCAGTACTTC. Using reference TRBV5-1 and TRBJ2-7 for the parts outside the CDR3, the full variable domain is KAGVTQTPRYLIKTRGQQVTLSCSPISGHRSVSWYQQTPGQGLQFLFEYFSETQRNKGNFPGRFSGRQFSNSRSEMNVSTLELGDSALYLCASSSTSGGASYEQYFGPGTRLTVT.

V usage is TRBV7-6 and J usage is TRBJ2-3; the match to TRBD2 covers 7 bases. There are 15 residues in the CDR3. Germline-derived CDR1 and CDR2 are SGHVS and FNYEAQ. Trimming at V came to 1 base and at J to 4 bases, leaving 5 bases not matched to a gene. The CDR3 nucleotides are TGTGCCAGCAGCTTAGGACATGGGAGGGCAGATACGCAGTATTTT. Its protein product is CASSLGHGRADTQYF. The whole variable domain, remainder taken from reference TRBV7-6 and TRBJ2-3, is GAGVSQSPRYKVTKRGQDVALRCDPISGHVSLYWYRQALGQGPEFLTYFNYEAQQDKSGLPNDRFSAERPEGSISTLTIQRTEQRDSAMYRCASSLGHGRADTQYFGPGTRLTVL.

This clone has a single count. This chain connects TRBV7-9 to TRBJ2-5; 9 bases are shared with TRBD1. The CDR3 has 12 residues. The germline V gene has CDR1 SEHNR and CDR2 FQNEAQ (reference sequence). V lost 0 bases to trimming and J lost 13 bases; unmatched junction nucleotides: 3. The CDR3 DNA follows: TGTGCCAGCAGCTTAGCACAGGGGGCCAGGTACTTC. This sequence encodes CASSLAQGARYF. The whole variable domain, remainder taken from reference TRBV7-9 and TRBJ2-5, is DTGVSQNPRHKITKRGQNVTFRCDPISEHNRLYWYRQTLGQGPEFLTYFQNEAQLEKSRLLSDRFSAERPKGSFSTLEIQRTEQGDSAMYLCASSLAQGARYFGPGTRLLVL.

The V call is TRBV10-1, the J call TRBJ2-1, with a weak D call TRBD1 (6 bases). The V gene lost 2 bases and the J gene lost 5 bases, with 13 bases spanning the gap. Germline V lookup: CDR1 WNHNN, CDR2 SYGVQD (reference sequence). The CDR3 spans 15 residues. The CDR3, as DNA: TGCGCCAGCAGTGAGCGTGTCGACAGGCACAATGAGCAGTTCTTC. Its protein is CASSERVDRHNEQFF.

The chain links TRBV10-1 to TRBJ2-5, with TRBD2 identical over 12 bases. J lost 7 bases, V lost 4 bases, and 19 bases had no gene match. This CDR3 has 19 residues. Looked up from germline, CDR1 is WNHNN and CDR2 is SYGVQD (reference sequence). The CDR3: CASSGLAGGGNSRRGTQYF. In DNA form, the CDR3 reads TGCGCCAGCAGTGGGCTAGCGGGGGGGGGCAACTCAAGGCGGGGGACCCAGTACTTC.

The chain combines TRBV10-3 with TRBJ2-7, with D possibly TRBD1 on 5 matching bases. Germline V gene data show CDR1 as ENHRY and CDR2 as SYGVKD. V shed 0 bases and J shed 5 bases, with 11 bases lying between them. The CDR3 is made up of 14 amino acids. The CDR3 is CAISESTDRDEQYF. The CDR3 DNA reads as TGTGCCATCAGTGAGTCGACAGACCGAGACGAGCAGTACTTC.

A few counts support this clone. This sequence joins TRBV6-5 and TRBJ1-2, with 10 bases aligning to TRBD1. Germline CDR1 reads MNHEY; CDR2 reads SVGAGI. This CDR3 is built from 13 residues. After removal of 2 bases from V and 7 bases from J, the junction contained 1 base not matched to a gene. The CDR3 region is CASSYGTGVGYTF. DNA for the CDR3: TGTGCCAGCAGTTACGGGACAGGGGTTGGCTACACCTTC.

V is TRBV6-5 and J is TRBJ1-1; 7 bases map to TRBD1. V shed 5 bases, J shed 4 bases, and the junction held 1 base outside the gene matches. The CDR3 is 12 residues long. Looked up from germline, CDR1 is MNHEY and CDR2 is SVGAGI. The CDR3 is CASSAGGTEAFF. The DNA of the CDR3 is TGTGCCAGCAGTGCAGGGGGCACTGAAGCTTTCTTT.

This chain connects TRBV10-3 to TRBJ2-5; a weak D match, TRBD1 (5 bases). This CDR3 comprises 15 residues. Per the germline V gene, CDR1 is ENHRY and CDR2 is SYGVKD. V lost 5 bases to trimming and J lost 4 bases, with 17 bases between them. The CDR3 sequence is CAISPRVEDRETQYF. CDR3 in DNA: TGTGCCATCAGTCCCAGGGTGGAAGATAGAGAGACCCAGTACTTC.